Each of the 8 T cell receptor beta chains below was sequenced from the same sample in a study of blood T cells in healthy people across ages (dated by TCRdb to between 2014 and 2017). The library was prepared using 5' RACE. This sample was sequenced with an Illumina HiSeq 2500. A second PCR of roughly 7 to 11 cycles was run with a J-beta primer mix and a sample-barcoded 5' primer. TCRdb handled the public reads itself, with Q25 trimming in fastp and clone calling in MiXCR, and kept productive beta chains. When rows share a CDR3 protein, they turn into one entry using the most common DNA and genes. This sample holds some 1.1 million distinct CDR3 sequences; around two fifths were observed only once. The top ten clones comprise around 13% of the sample. The source material was blood. These receptors were obtained from a man aged 18 to 29 in good health.

V is TRBV2 and J is TRBJ1-2; D remains unclear. With 5 bases removed from V and 4 bases from J, the gap between germline ends came to 14 bases. The germline V gene has CDR1 SNHLY and CDR2 FYNNEI. The CDR3 contains 14 residues. CDR3 coding DNA: TGTGCCAGCAGTCAAAGGGTGGCTGGCTATGGCTACACCTTC. It translates to CASSQRVAGYGYTF.

The chain joins TRBV2 to TRBJ2-1, with 8 bases aligning to TRBD2. The CDR3 extends over 15 amino acids. V shed 6 bases, J shed 0 bases, and the junction held 4 bases outside the gene matches. Germline V gene data show CDR1 as SNHLY and CDR2 as FYNNEI. Here the CDR3 reads CASRVSGSSYNEQFF. In DNA form, the CDR3 reads TGTGCCAGCAGGGTAAGCGGGAGCTCCTACAATGAGCAGTTCTTC.

About this clonotype: Since a much larger clone is just one base distant, this may be a read error. The chain joins TRBV9 to TRBJ2-3; 7 nucleotides match TRBD1. CDR1 is SGDLS, CDR2 YYNGEE, per germline. After removal of 4 bases from V and 4 bases from J, the junction contained 6 bases not matched to a gene. CDR3 length: 14 amino acids. CDR3 in DNA: TGTGCCAGCAGCCCTCGGGACAGCGCAGATACGCAGTATTTT. Amino acid sequence: CASSPRDSADTQYF.

The V and J genes are TRBV6-5 and TRBJ1-1; a weak D match, TRBD1 (5 bases). Germline CDR1 is MNHEY and CDR2 is SVGAGI. The CDR3 sequence is 14 residues long. V was clipped by 6 bases and J by 4 bases, with 15 bases between them. CDR3 residues: CASRETARTTEAFF. The DNA of the CDR3 is TGTGCCAGCAGAGAGACAGCCCGCACCACTGAAGCTTTCTTT.

In DNA, the CDR3 is TGTGCCAGCAGTGAAGCGCAAACGTTTGATAACTATGGCTACACCTTC. This codes for CASSEAQTFDNYGYTF. The chain has TRBV2 and TRBJ1-2; D not resolved. Trimming shortened V by 0 bases and J by 1 base, and 12 bases separated the two germline ends. Germline V gene sequence: CDR1 SNHLY, CDR2 FYNNEI. This CDR3 region has 16 residues.

This clonotype was seen only a few times. This rearrangement joins TRBV11-2 to TRBJ2-5, with a tentative D call TRBD1 (6 bases). Between the trimmed V and J ends, which lost 3 bases and 5 bases, there was a span of 19 bases. This CDR3 comprises 16 residues. CDR1 and CDR2 (germline): SGHAT, FQNNGV. CDR3 residues: CASSFRWDIGVETQYF. The DNA for the CDR3 is TGTGCCAGCAGCTTCCGATGGGACATCGGGGTGGAGACCCAGTACTTC.

CDR3 in DNA: TGTGCCAGCAGTTACCCCAACTTAGGACAGAACAATCAGCCCCAGCATTTT. Translated, it gives CASSYPNLGQNNQPQHF. The genes are TRBV6-2 or TRBV6-3 and TRBJ1-5; maybe TRBD1 (6 bases). Germline V CDR1 and CDR2: MNHEY, SVGEGT. The CDR3 contains 17 residues. V shed 2 bases and J shed 3 bases, with 17 bases lying between them.

The genes are TRBV20-1 and TRBJ1-1; D is undetermined. The V end lost 5 bases, the J end lost 2 bases, and 21 bases lay between the germline ends. The CDR3 has 16 residues. Germline CDR1 is DFQATT and CDR2 is SNEGSKA (reference sequence). The CDR3 DNA sequence: TGCAGTGCTCGACCGAACCCAGGACGTTTAAACACTGAAGCTTTCTTT. Protein: CSARPNPGRLNTEAFF.